This TCR beta chain was captured by sequencing in a study of shared clonotypes between healthy human individuals. Whole-study context: Each donor's CD8 memory used one plate, CD8 naive two, each CD4 subset three. Overall study findings and caveats: Clonotype sharing among donors, it was expected, would be affected by sequencing depth. Rarefaction demonstrated incomplete sorted-subset sequencing despite large depth.

With 2 bases removed from V and 5 bases from J, the gap between germline ends came to 4 bases. Per the germline V gene, CDR1 is SNHLY and CDR2 is FYNNEI. The CDR3 runs 11 residues. An assay was performed, and its level was deep. Repertoires were generated with immunoSEQ multiplex PCR, while TCRdb's copy carries only in-frame clones and drops some. The sample contains 1.5 million to 2.5 million clones, approximately 95% of which appear only once. Naive CD8 isolation took CD45RO-negative cells positively selected for CCR7 and excluded terminally differentiated effector memory CD45RA+ cells. Details on this clone: Its antigen is still unknown. This CDR3 is also generated by other DNA sequences in the sample.

This chain links TRBV2 with TRBJ2-7; D ambiguous. Sample: naive CD8+ T cells sorted from blood. This receptor was identified in a man in his late teens or twenties in good health. CDR3 DNA: TGTGCCAGCAGTGAACTGAACGAGCAGTACTTC. Its protein is CASSELNEQYF.